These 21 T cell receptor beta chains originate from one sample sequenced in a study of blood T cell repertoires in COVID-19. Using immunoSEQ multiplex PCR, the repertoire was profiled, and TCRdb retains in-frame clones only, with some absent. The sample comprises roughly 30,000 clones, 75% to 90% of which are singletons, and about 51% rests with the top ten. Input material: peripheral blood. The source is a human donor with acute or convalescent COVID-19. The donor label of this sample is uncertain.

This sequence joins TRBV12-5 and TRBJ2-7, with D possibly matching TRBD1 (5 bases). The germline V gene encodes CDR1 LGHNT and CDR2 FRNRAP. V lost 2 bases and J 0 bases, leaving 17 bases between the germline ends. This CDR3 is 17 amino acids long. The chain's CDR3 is CASGLNRLDRNSYEQYF. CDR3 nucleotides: TGTGCTAGTGGTTTGAACCGACTTGACAGAAACTCCTACGAGCAGTACTTC.

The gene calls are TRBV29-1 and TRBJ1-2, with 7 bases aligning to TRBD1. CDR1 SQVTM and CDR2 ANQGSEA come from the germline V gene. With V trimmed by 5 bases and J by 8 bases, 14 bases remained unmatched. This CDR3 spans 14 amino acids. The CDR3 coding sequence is TGCAGCGTTTTGTCCAGGGGGGCCGGAGGAGGCTACACCTTC. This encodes CSVLSRGAGGGYTF.

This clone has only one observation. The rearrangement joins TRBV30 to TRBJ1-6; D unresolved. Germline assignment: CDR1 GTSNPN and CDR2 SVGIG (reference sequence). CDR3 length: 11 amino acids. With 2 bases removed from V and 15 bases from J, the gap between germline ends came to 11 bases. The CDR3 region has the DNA TGTGCCTGGAGTTCTCAGCGGGACCTCCACTTT. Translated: CAWSSQRDLHF. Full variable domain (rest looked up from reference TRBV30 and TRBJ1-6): SQTIHQWPATLVQPVGSPLSLECTVEGTSNPNLYWYRQAAGRGLQLLFYSVGIGQISSEVPQNLSASRPQDRQFILSSKKLLLSDSGFYLCAWSSQRDLHFGNGTRLTVT.

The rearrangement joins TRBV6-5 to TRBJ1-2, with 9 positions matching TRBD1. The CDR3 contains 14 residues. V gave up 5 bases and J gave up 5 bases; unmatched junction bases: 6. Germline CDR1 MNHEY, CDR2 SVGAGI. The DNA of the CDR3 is TGTGCCAGCAGTCGCGGACAGGGGATGTATGGCTACACCTTC. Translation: CASSRGQGMYGYTF.

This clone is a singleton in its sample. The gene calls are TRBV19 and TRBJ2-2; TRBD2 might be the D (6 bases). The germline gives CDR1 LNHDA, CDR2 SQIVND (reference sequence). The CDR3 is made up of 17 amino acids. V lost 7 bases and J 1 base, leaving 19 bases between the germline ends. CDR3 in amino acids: CASTTRRLGGNTGELFF. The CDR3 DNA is TGTGCCAGTACCACGAGGAGGCTCGGGGGGAACACCGGGGAGCTGTTTTTT.

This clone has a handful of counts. The CDR3 loop is CASSLTAAYGYTF. CDR3 bases: TGTGCCAGCAGCCTGACAGCAGCTTATGGCTACACCTTC. The rearrangement uses TRBV2 and TRBJ1-2; the D gene is possibly TRBD1 (5 bases). CDR1 SNHLY and CDR2 FYNNEI come from the germline V gene. V was clipped by 6 bases and J by 5 bases, with 13 bases between them. The CDR3 is 13 amino acids. The entire variable domain, with the rest obtained from reference TRBV2 and TRBJ1-2, is as follows: EPEVTQTPSHQVTQMGQEVILRCVPISNHLYFYWYRQILGQKVEFLVSFYNNEISEKSEIFDDQFSVERPDGSNFTLKIRSTKLEDSAMYFCASSLTAAYGYTFGSGTRLTVV.

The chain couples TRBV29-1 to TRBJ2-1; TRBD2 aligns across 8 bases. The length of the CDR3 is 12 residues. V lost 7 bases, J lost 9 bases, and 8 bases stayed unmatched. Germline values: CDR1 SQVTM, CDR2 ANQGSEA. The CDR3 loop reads CSASGGAVEQFF. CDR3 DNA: TGCAGCGCCTCGGGGGGGGCAGTTGAGCAGTTCTTC.

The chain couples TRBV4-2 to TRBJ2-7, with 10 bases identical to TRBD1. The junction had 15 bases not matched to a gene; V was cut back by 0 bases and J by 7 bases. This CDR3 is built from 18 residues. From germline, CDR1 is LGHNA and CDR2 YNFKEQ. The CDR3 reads CASSQDPIHRDRGQEQYF. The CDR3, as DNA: TGTGCCAGCAGCCAAGATCCTATCCACCGGGACAGGGGCCAAGAGCAGTACTTC.

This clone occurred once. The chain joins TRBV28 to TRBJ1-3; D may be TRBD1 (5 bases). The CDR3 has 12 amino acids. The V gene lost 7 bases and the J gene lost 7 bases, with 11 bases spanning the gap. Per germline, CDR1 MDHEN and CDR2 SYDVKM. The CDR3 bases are TGTGCCAGCAAGCCCGGGGGGAACACCATATATTTT. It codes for CASKPGGNTIYF.

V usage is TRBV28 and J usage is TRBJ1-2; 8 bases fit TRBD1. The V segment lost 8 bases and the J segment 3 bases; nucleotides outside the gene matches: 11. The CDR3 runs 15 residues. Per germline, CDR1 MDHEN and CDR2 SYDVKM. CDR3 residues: CASERAGGAYYGYTF. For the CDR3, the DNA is TGTGCCAGCGAAAGGGCAGGGGGCGCATACTATGGCTACACCTTC.

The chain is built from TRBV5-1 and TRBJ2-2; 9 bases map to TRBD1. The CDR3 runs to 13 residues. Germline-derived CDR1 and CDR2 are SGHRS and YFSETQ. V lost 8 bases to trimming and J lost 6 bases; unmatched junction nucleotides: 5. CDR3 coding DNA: TGCGCCAGTAGGACAGGGGCGGCCGGGGAGCTGTTTTTT. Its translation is CASRTGAAGELFF.

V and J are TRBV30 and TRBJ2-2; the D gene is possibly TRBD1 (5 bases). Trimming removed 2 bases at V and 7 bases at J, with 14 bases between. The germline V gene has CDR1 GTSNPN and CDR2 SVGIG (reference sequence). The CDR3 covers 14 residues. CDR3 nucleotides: TGTGCCTGGAGTTTAGGCAGGGTGGTCGGGGAGCTGTTTTTT. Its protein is CAWSLGRVVGELFF. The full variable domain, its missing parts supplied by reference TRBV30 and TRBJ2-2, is SQTIHQWPATLVQPVGSPLSLECTVEGTSNPNLYWYRQAAGRGLQLLFYSVGIGQISSEVPQNLSASRPQDRQFILSSKKLLLSDSGFYLCAWSLGRVVGELFFGEGSRLTVL.

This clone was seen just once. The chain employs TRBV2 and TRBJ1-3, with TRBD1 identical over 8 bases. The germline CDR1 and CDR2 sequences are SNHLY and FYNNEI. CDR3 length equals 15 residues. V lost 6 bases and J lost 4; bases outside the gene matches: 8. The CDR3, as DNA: TGTGCCAGCAGCCGTGACAGGGGTGGCGGAAACACCATATATTTT. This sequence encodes CASSRDRGGGNTIYF.

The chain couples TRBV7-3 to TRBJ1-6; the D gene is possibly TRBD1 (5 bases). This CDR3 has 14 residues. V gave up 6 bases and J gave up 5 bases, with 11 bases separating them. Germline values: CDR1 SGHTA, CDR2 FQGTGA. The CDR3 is CASSPGLNNSPLHF. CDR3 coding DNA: TGTGCCAGCAGTCCGGGACTGAATAATTCACCCCTCCACTTT.

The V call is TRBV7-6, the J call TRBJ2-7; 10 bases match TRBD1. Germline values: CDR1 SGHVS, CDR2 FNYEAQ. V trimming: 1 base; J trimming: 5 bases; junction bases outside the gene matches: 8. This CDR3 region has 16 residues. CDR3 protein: CASSLVGGTGVNEQYF. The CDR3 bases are TGTGCCAGCAGCTTAGTAGGAGGGACAGGGGTCAACGAGCAGTACTTC.

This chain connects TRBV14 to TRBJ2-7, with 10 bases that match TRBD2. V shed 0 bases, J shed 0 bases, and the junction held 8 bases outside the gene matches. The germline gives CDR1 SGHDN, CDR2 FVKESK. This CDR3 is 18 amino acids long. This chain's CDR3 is CASSQDRGAGGSSYEQYF. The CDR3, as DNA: TGTGCCAGCAGCCAAGATAGGGGAGCGGGAGGGAGCTCCTACGAGCAGTACTTC.

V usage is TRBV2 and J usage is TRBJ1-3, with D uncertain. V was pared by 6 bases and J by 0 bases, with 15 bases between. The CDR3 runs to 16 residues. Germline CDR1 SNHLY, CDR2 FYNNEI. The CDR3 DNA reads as TGTGCCAGCAGCCCGATACTGGTCGGCTCTGGAAACACCATATATTTT. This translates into CASSPILVGSGNTIYF. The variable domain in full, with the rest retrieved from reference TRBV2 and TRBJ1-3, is EPEVTQTPSHQVTQMGQEVILRCVPISNHLYFYWYRQILGQKVEFLVSFYNNEISEKSEIFDDQFSVERPDGSNFTLKIRSTKLEDSAMYFCASSPILVGSGNTIYFGEGSWLTVV.

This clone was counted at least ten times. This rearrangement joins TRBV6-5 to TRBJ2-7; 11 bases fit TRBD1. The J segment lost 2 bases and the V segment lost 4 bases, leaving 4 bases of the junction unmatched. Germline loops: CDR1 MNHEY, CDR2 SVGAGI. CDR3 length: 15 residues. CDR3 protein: CASSSPGQGAYEQYF. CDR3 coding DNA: TGTGCCAGCAGTTCTCCGGGACAGGGGGCCTACGAGCAGTACTTC.

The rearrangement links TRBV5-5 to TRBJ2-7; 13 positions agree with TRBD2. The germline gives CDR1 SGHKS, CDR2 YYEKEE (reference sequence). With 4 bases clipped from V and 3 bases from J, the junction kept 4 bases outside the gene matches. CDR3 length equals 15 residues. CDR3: CASSLTSGGFYEQYV. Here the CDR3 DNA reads TGTGCCAGCAGCCTGACTAGCGGGGGGTTCTACGAGCAGTACGTC.

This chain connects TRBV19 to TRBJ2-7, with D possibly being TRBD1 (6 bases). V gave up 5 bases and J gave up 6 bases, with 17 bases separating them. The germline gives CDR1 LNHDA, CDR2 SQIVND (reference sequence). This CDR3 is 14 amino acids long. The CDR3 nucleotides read TGTGCCAGTAGTGAACAGGGTTCATATCTCGAGCAGTACTTC. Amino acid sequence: CASSEQGSYLEQYF.

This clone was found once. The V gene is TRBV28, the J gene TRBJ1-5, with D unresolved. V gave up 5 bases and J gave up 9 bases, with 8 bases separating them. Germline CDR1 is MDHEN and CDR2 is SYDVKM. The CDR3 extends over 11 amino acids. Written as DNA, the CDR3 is TGTGCCAGCAGTGAATACTGGCCCCAGCATTTT. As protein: CASSEYWPQHF. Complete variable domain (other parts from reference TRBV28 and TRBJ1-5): DVKVTQSSRYLVKRTGEKVFLECVQDMDHENMFWYRQDPGLGLRLIYFSYDVKMKEKGDIPEGYSVSREKKERFSLILESASTNQTSMYLCASSEYWPQHFGDGTRLSIL.